Detailed here is one T cell receptor (beta chain). Its matching antigen is unknown. This entry comes from a study of cytomegalovirus exposure and HLA in healthy donors. Study-level background: There were just under 400 genotyped donors. Of these, roughly 82% fell in the genetic ancestry cluster associated with self-reported Caucasian donors. Study-wide results and limits: Per published reports, the classifier diagnosed cytomegalovirus status with high specificity and sensitivity. Most TCR sequences were uncommon, yet certain public TCRs appeared in many donors.

PCR primers comprised 60 Vbeta and 13 Jbeta primers. In the original analysis: As a later analysis found, there were 78 million or so unique TCR beta chains, of which roughly 11 million were shared. The repertoire was sequenced with immunoSEQ multiplex PCR; TCRdb's copy has only in-frame clones and lacks some. From that table come the V and J calls and clone size; the DNA was used to work out D and trimming. The table lists under 140,000 clones, nearly 80% of them singletons. Trimming shortened V by 7 bases and J by 7 bases, and 22 bases separated the two germline ends. The CDR3 spans 16 residues. CDR1 is SGHVS and CDR2 is FQNEAQ in the germline V gene.

Sequencing input: PBMCs. This TCR derives from a woman in her twenties or thirties in good health and CMV-seronegative. The chain employs TRBV7-8 and TRBJ2-2; tentatively, D is TRBD2 (6 bases). CDR3 region: CASIPSRPAGNGELFF. CDR3 coding DNA: TGTGCCAGCATTCCAAGTAGGCCCGCGGGGAACGGGGAGCTGTTTTTT.